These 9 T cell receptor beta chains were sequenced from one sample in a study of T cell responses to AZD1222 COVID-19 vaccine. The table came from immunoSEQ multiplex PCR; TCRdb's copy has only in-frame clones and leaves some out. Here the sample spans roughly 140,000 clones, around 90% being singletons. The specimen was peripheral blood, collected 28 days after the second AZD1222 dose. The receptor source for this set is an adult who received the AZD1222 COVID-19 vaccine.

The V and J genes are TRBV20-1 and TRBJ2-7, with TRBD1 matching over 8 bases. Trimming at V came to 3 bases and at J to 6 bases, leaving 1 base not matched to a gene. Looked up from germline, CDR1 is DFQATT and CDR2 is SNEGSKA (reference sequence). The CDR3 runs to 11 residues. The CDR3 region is CSASRGPEQYF. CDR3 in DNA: TGCAGTGCTAGCAGGGGGCCCGAGCAGTACTTC.

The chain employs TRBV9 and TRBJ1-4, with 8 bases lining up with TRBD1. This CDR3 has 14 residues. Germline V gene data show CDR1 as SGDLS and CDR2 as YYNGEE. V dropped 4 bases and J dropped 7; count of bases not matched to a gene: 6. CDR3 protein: CASSSGTGIEKLFF. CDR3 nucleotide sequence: TGTGCCAGCAGCTCCGGGACAGGTATTGAAAAACTGTTTTTT.

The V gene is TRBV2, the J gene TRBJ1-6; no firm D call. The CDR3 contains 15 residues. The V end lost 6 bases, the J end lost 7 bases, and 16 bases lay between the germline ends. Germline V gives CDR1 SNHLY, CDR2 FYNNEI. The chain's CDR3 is CASSRDGARNSPLHF. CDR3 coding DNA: TGTGCCAGCAGCCGCGATGGAGCGCGGAATTCACCCCTCCACTTT.

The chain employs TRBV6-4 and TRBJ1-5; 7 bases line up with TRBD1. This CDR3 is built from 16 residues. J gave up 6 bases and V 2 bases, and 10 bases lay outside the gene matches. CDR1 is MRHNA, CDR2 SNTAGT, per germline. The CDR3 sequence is CASSDLITGVVQPQHF. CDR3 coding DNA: TGTGCCAGCAGTGACCTTATTACAGGGGTGGTTCAGCCCCAGCATTTT.

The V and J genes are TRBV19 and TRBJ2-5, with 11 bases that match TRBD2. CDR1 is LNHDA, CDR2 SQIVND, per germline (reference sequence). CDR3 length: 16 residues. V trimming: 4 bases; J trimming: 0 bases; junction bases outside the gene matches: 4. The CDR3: CASSKGLAADQETQYF. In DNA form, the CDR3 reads TGTGCCAGTAGTAAGGGACTAGCGGCGGACCAAGAGACCCAGTACTTC.

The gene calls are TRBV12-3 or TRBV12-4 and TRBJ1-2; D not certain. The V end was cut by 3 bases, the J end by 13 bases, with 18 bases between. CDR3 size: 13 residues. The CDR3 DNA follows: TGTGCCAGCAGTTTCCCACCACGGGGTATGCTCACCTTC. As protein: CASSFPPRGMLTF.

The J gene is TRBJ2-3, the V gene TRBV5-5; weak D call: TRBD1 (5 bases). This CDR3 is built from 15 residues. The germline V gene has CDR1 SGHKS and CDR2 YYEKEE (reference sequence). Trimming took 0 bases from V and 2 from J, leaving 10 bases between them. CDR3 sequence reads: CASSLVTGDTDTQYF. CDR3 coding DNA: TGTGCCAGCAGCTTGGTAACAGGCGACACAGATACGCAGTATTTT. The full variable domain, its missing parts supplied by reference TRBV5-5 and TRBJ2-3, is DAGVTQSPTHLIKTRGQQVTLRCSPISGHKSVSWYQQVLGQGPQFIFQYYEKEERGRGNFPDRFSARQFPNYSSELNVNALLLGDSALYLCASSLVTGDTDTQYFGPGTRLTVL.

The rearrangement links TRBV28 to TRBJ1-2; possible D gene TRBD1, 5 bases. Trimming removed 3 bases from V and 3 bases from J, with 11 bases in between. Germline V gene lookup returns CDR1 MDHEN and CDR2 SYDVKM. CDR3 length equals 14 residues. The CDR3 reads CASSFMGRDYGYTF. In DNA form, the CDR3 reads TGTGCCAGCAGTTTTATGGGGCGCGACTATGGCTACACCTTC.

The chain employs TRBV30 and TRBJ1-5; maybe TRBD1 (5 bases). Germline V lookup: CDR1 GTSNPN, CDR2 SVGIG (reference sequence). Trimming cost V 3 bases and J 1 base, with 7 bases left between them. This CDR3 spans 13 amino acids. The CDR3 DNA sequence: TGTGCCTGGAGCCGACAGAGCAATCAGCCCCAGCATTTT. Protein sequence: CAWSRQSNQPQHF.